This TCR beta chain was found in a study of cytomegalovirus exposure and HLA in healthy donors. With regard to this clone: The antigen remains undetermined.

Study findings and constraints: Most of the CMV-associated TCR beta chains (in a later analysis) appeared to be HLA-restricted. In a later analysis, HLA-C alleles had the fewest associated TCRs, DRB1 alleles the most. Three of the chains that were CMV-associated were confirmed in vitro to be specific for CMV antigens.

This CDR3 comprises 12 residues. Trimming took off 6 bases at V and 5 bases at J, with 10 bases between the two ends. Per the germline V gene, CDR1 is MNHEY and CDR2 is SVGAGI. A multiplex PCR was run with 60 Vbeta primers and 13 Jbeta primers. Using immunoSEQ multiplex PCR, the repertoire was profiled, and TCRdb retains in-frame clones only, with some absent. The table includes under 250,000 clones, around 80% detected once. This clonotype was sampled from a boy younger than 18 in good health and CMV-seronegative. This chain connects TRBV6-5 to TRBJ1-1, with a tentative D call TRBD1 (5 bases). The sample was PBMCs. The CDR3 DNA follows: TGTGCCAGCAGGCCGGGGGGGACTGAAGCTTTCTTT. Its translation: CASRPGGTEAFF.